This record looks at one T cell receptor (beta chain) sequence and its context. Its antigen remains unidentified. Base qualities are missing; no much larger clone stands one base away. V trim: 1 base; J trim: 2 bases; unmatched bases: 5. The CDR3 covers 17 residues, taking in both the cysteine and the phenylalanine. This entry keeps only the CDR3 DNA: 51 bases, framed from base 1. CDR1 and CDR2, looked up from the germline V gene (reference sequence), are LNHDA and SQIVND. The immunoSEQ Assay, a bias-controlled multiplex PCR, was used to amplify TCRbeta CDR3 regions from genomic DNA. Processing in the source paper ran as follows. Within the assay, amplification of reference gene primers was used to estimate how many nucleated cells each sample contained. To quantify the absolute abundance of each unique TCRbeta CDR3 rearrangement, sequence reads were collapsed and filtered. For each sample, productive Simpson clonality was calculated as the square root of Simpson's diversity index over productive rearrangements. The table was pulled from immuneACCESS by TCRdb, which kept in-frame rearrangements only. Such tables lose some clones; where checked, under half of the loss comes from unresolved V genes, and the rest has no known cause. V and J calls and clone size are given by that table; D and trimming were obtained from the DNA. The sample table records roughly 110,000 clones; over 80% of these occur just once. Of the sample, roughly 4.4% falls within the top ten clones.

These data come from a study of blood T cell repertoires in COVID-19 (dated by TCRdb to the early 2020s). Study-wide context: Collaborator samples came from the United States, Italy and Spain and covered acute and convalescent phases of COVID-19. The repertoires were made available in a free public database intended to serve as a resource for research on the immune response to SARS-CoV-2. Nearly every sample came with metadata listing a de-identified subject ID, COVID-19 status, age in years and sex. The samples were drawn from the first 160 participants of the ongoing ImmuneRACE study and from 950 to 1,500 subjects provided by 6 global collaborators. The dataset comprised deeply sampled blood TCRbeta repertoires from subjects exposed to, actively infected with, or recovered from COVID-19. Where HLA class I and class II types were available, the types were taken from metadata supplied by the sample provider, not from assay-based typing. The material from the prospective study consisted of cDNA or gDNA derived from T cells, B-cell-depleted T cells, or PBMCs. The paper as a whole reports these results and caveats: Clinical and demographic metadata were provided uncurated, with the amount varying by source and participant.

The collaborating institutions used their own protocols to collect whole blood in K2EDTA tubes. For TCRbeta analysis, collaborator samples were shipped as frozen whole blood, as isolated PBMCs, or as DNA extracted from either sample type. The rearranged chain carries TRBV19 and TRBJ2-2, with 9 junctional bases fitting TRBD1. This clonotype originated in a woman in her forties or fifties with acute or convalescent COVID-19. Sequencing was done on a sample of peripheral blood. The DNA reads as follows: TGTGCCAGTAGTATAGGAGGGACAGGGAGTAACACCGGGGAGCTGTTTTTT. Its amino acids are CASSIGGTGSNTGELFF.